This T cell receptor beta chain stems from a study of T cell repertoires in ileal Crohn's disease. The repertoire was sequenced with immunoSEQ multiplex PCR; TCRdb's copy has only in-frame clones and lacks some. The sample holds roughly 3,500 clones; approximately 80% are singletons and the top ten take around 6.5%. Germline CDR1 SGHDN, CDR2 FVKESK. The CDR3 contains 13 residues. V was pared by 5 bases and J by 1 base, with 9 bases between. This clone is a singleton in its sample. The specimen was ileal tissue. The chain recombines TRBV14 with TRBJ2-7; D is perhaps TRBD2 (5 bases). This TCR was recovered from an adult with Crohn's disease. As DNA, the CDR3 is TGTGCCAGCAGCTGGGAGCTGTCCTACGAGCAGTACTTC. It specifies CASSWELSYEQYF.